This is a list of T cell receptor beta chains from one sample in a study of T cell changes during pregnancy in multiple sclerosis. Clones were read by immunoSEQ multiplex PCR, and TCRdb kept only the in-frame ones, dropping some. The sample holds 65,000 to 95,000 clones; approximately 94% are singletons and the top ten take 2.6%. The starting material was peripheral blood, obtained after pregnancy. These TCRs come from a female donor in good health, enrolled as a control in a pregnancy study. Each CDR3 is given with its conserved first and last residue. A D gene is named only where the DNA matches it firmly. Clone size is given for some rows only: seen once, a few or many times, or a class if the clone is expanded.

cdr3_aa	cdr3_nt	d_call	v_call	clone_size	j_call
CASSRRVTDTQYF	TGTGCCAGCAGTCGCAGGGTGACAGATACGCAGTATTTT	NA	TRBV6-6	NA	TRBJ2-3
CASSQVTRGEGNIQYF	TGTGCCAGCAGCCAAGTCACGCGTGGAGAAGGTAACATTCAGTACTTC	NA	TRBV4-2	few	TRBJ2-4
CSARGGGGYTF	TGCAGTGCTAGAGGGGGAGGGGGCTACACCTTC	NA	TRBV20-1	NA	TRBJ1-2
CATSRVGPPNEQFF	TGTGCCACCAGCAGAGTGGGGCCCCCCAATGAGCAGTTCTTC	NA	TRBV15	NA	TRBJ2-1
CASSSSSGKIPNEQFF	TGTGCCAGCAGCAGTTCTAGCGGGAAAATCCCCAATGAGCAGTTCTTC	TRBD2	TRBV28	NA	TRBJ2-1
CASRPGTGTGNTIYF	TGTGCCAGCAGACCCGGGACAGGGACTGGAAACACCATATATTTT	TRBD1	TRBV6-1	NA	TRBJ1-3
CASSPLGTLGTGELFF	TGCGCCAGCAGCCCCCTGGGGACATTGGGCACCGGGGAGCTGTTTTTT	NA	TRBV4-1	NA	TRBJ2-2
CASSLFGGNTDTQYF	TGTGCCAGCAGCTTATTCGGCGGGAATACAGATACGCAGTATTTT	NA	TRBV7-8	NA	TRBJ2-3
CASSFSGGRVNTEAFF	TGTGCCAGCAGCTTTTCAGGGGGACGTGTCAACACTGAAGCTTTCTTT	TRBD1	TRBV11-2	NA	TRBJ1-1
CASISQVDQPQHF	TGTGCCAGCATTTCCCAGGTAGATCAGCCCCAGCATTTT	NA	TRBV6-6	NA	TRBJ1-5
CASSPPGQGMINEQFF	TGTGCCAGCAGCCCTCCCGGACAGGGGATGATAAATGAGCAGTTCTTC	TRBD1	TRBV7-3	NA	TRBJ2-1
CASSHATGVNEQFF	TGTGCCAGCAGCCATGCGACAGGGGTGAATGAGCAGTTCTTC	TRBD1	TRBV11-1	NA	TRBJ2-1
CASSEGTSGGAPDTQYF	TGTGCCAGCAGTGAAGGGACTAGCGGGGGGGCCCCAGATACGCAGTATTTT	TRBD2	TRBV2	NA	TRBJ2-3
CASSLNRGRDEKLFF	TGTGCCAGCAGCTTAAACAGGGGGCGGGATGAAAAACTGTTTTTT	TRBD1	TRBV4-2	NA	TRBJ1-4
CASSPGTAGVTEAFF	TGTGCCAGCAGCCCAGGGACGGCGGGGGTCACTGAAGCTTTCTTT	NA	TRBV7-2	few	TRBJ1-1